The 17 T cell receptor beta chains presented below share a single source sample, sequenced in a study of beta chain features in type 1 diabetes. Study-wide points: Type 1 diabetes patients had moderately but significantly shorter TCRB CDR3s in all four CD4+ subsets.

The antigens these receptors bind are not known. The investigators reverse transcribed all of the isolated RNA, so they sequenced expressed TCRB transcripts. Assay used: immunoSEQ multiplex PCR; TCRdb lists only in-frame clones, some missing. The sample carries under 850,000 clones, around 15% recorded once. The sample consisted of naive CD4+ T cells from blood. These receptors all stem from a man aged 18 to 29 with type 1 diabetes.

The V and J genes are TRBV27 and TRBJ1-4; D is uncertain. The CDR3 runs 14 residues. V lost 2 bases, J lost 0 bases, and 4 bases lay in between. Germline V gene sequence: CDR1 MNHEY, CDR2 SMNVEV (reference sequence). For the CDR3, the DNA is TGTGCCAGCAGTTTAACAGCAACTAATGAAAAACTGTTTTTT. The encoded protein is CASSLTATNEKLFF.

This clone was counted a few times. The chain links TRBV15 to TRBJ1-4, with TRBD1 matching 9 bases. J lost 7 bases, V lost 8 bases, and 11 bases had no gene match. CDR1 LNHNV and CDR2 YYDKDF come from the germline V gene (reference sequence). The CDR3 has 15 residues. CDR3 region: CATHDPGQGGEKLFF. CDR3 DNA: TGTGCCACCCATGACCCGGGACAGGGTGGTGAAAAACTGTTTTTT. Variable domain in full (rest from reference TRBV15 and TRBJ1-4): DAMVIQNPRYQVTQFGKPVTLSCSQTLNHNVMYWYQQKSSQAPKLLFHYYDKDFNNEADTPDNFQSRRPNTSFCFLDIRSPGLGDTAMYLCATHDPGQGGEKLFFGSGTQLSVL.

This chain joins TRBV6-1 and TRBJ1-5; D may be TRBD1 (6 bases). CDR1 is MNHNS, CDR2 SASEGT, per germline. The V and J ends lost 5 bases and 3 bases respectively, with 8 bases between them. The CDR3 covers 13 residues. This CDR3 is CASSRQDNQPQHF. CDR3 bases: TGTGCCAGCAGTCGACAGGACAATCAGCCCCAGCATTTT.

This clone was observed a few times. The CDR3 coding sequence is TGTGCCAGCAGCCTCCTTGGGGGCAGCACAGATACGCAGTATTTT. It yields the protein CASSLLGGSTDTQYF. V and J are TRBV11-2 and TRBJ2-3, with D possibly being TRBD1 (6 bases). The CDR3 loop spans 15 amino acids. Germline CDR1 reads SGHAT; CDR2 reads FQNNGV. V lost 5 bases and J lost 0, with 12 bases in between.

This chain uses TRBV11-2 with TRBJ2-5; D not certain. The CDR3 consists of 12 residues. In germline, CDR1 is SGHAT, CDR2 FQNNGV. The V end was cut by 1 base, the J end by 5 bases, with 5 bases between. CDR3 sequence: CASSLALETQYF. In DNA, the CDR3 is TGTGCCAGCAGCTTAGCTTTGGAGACCCAGTACTTC. The whole variable domain, remainder taken from reference TRBV11-2 and TRBJ2-5, is EAGVAQSPRYKIIEKRQSVAFWCNPISGHATLYWYQQILGQGPKLLIQFQNNGVVDDSQLPKDRFSAERLKGVDSTLKIQPAKLEDSAVYLCASSLALETQYFGPGTRLLVL.

This clone was found a few times. The chain recombines TRBV30 with TRBJ2-7; perhaps TRBD1 as D (5 bases). V was cut by 4 bases and J by 6 bases, with 16 bases left in between. CDR1 and CDR2 from the germline V gene are GTSNPN and SVGIG (reference sequence). The CDR3 has 13 amino acids. The CDR3 DNA sequence: TGTGCCTGGACCCACGCAGGGTTTGGCGAGCAGTACTTC. It is translated as CAWTHAGFGEQYF.

This clone was counted between two and nine times. V and J are TRBV25-1 and TRBJ2-1, with D uncertain. Germline assignment: CDR1 MGHDK and CDR2 SYGVNS. The CDR3 contains 15 residues. The V end lost 1 base, the J end lost 3 bases, and 10 bases lay between the germline ends. CDR3: CASSELVGNYNEQFF. The CDR3 DNA sequence: TGTGCCAGCAGTGAATTGGTAGGGAACTACAATGAGCAGTTCTTC.

The table lists this clone with a few counts. The J gene is TRBJ2-7, the V gene TRBV30; TRBD1 agrees at 11 bases. J gave up 2 bases and V 3 bases, and 12 bases lay outside the gene matches. CDR1 and CDR2 (germline): GTSNPN, SVGIG (reference sequence). The CDR3 has 17 residues. The CDR3 reads CAWSQGQGAKSAYEQYF. CDR3 nucleotides: TGTGCCTGGAGCCAAGGACAGGGGGCTAAGAGTGCCTACGAGCAGTACTTC.

The V gene is TRBV27, the J gene TRBJ1-1; possibly TRBD1 for D (5 bases). Germline V gives CDR1 MNHEY, CDR2 SMNVEV (reference sequence). There are 14 residues in the CDR3. Trimming took off 5 bases at V and 2 bases at J, with 12 bases between the two ends. CDR3 nucleotides: TGTGCCAGCAGTCCCGACAGATTAAACACTGAAGCTTTCTTT. This translates into CASSPDRLNTEAFF.

This clone was seen more than once but under ten times. The chain links TRBV4-1 to TRBJ1-4; 9 nucleotides line up with TRBD1. The CDR3 extends over 16 amino acids. Germline V lookup: CDR1 MGHRA, CDR2 YSYEKL. The V and J ends lost 3 bases and 4 bases, in that order; junction bases with no gene match: 6. The CDR3, as DNA: TGCGCCAGCAGCCAGGCCGGACAGGGGATTAATGAAAAACTGTTTTTT. This gives the protein CASSQAGQGINEKLFF.

The rearrangement uses TRBV14 and TRBJ2-3, with 10 bases identical to TRBD2. V was pared by 2 bases and J by 8 bases, with 7 bases of the junction left unmatched. CDR3 length: 15 residues. Looked up from germline, CDR1 is SGHDN and CDR2 is FVKESK. The CDR3 bases are TGTGCCAGCAGCCAACCGGGACTAGCGTGGAGTACGCAGTATTTT. This sequence encodes CASSQPGLAWSTQYF.

This clone showed up just a few times. The chain links TRBV10-3 to TRBJ2-7, with a possible D match to TRBD2 (5 bases). CDR3 length equals 14 residues. V was shortened by 3 bases and J by 6 bases, with 15 bases between the two germline ends. Germline CDR1 reads ENHRY; CDR2 reads SYGVKD. The DNA of the CDR3 is TGTGCCATCAGTGACGGAACCCTACGGGGCGAGCAGTACTTC. It specifies CAISDGTLRGEQYF.

The V gene is TRBV5-4, the J gene TRBJ2-5, with 10 bases identical to TRBD2. The CDR3 is 17 residues long. Germline CDR1 reads SGHNT; CDR2 reads YYREEE (reference sequence). With V trimmed by 0 bases and J by 3 bases, 8 bases remained unmatched. CDR3 DNA sequence: TGTGCCAGCAGCTTGGGAAGATCTCTAGCGGGGGAAGAGACCCAGTACTTC. Translation gives CASSLGRSLAGEETQYF.

Only a few counts were recorded for this clone. This chain joins TRBV4-2 and TRBJ2-1, with a weak D call TRBD1 (5 bases). Germline CDR1 is LGHNA and CDR2 is YNFKEQ. The CDR3 contains 13 residues. Between the trimmed V and J ends, which lost 1 base and 12 bases, there was a span of 13 bases. Here the CDR3 DNA reads TGTGCCAGCAGCCAAGCCCAGGGTGCCGGGCAGTTCTTC. The encoded protein is CASSQAQGAGQFF.

This clone came up a few times. This chain joins TRBV6-1 and TRBJ2-1; 7 bases fit TRBD1. CDR1 and CDR2 from the germline V gene are MNHNS and SASEGT. The ends lost 2 bases at V and 3 bases at J; junction bases unmatched: 4. This CDR3 spans 15 amino acids. CDR3 DNA sequence: TGTGCCAGCAGTGAAATCGGGGACAGCTACAATGAGCAGTTCTTC. This translates into CASSEIGDSYNEQFF.

This clone has a count of ten or more. This chain uses TRBV30 with TRBJ2-1; D gene ambiguous. The germline V gene encodes CDR1 GTSNPN and CDR2 SVGIG (reference sequence). This CDR3 contains 10 residues. The germline V and J ends were trimmed by 0 bases and 10 bases, with 4 bases remaining between them. In DNA form, the CDR3 reads TGTGCCTGGAGTGTGGTCGAGCAGTTCTTC. It encodes CAWSVVEQFF. Full variable domain (missing parts from reference TRBV30 and TRBJ2-1): SQTIHQWPATLVQPVGSPLSLECTVEGTSNPNLYWYRQAAGRGLQLLFYSVGIGQISSEVPQNLSASRPQDRQFILSSKKLLLSDSGFYLCAWSVVEQFFGPGTRLTVL.

CDR3 DNA: TGTGCCAGCAGCTTAGGAGGGGGCCTCGCCTACGAGCAGTACTTC. The encoded protein is CASSLGGGLAYEQYF. The chain carries TRBV7-6 and TRBJ2-7; 7 bases are shared with TRBD1. The germline V gene encodes CDR1 SGHVS and CDR2 FNYEAQ. The CDR3 runs to 15 residues. V was clipped by 1 base and J by 2 bases; unmatched bases: 5.